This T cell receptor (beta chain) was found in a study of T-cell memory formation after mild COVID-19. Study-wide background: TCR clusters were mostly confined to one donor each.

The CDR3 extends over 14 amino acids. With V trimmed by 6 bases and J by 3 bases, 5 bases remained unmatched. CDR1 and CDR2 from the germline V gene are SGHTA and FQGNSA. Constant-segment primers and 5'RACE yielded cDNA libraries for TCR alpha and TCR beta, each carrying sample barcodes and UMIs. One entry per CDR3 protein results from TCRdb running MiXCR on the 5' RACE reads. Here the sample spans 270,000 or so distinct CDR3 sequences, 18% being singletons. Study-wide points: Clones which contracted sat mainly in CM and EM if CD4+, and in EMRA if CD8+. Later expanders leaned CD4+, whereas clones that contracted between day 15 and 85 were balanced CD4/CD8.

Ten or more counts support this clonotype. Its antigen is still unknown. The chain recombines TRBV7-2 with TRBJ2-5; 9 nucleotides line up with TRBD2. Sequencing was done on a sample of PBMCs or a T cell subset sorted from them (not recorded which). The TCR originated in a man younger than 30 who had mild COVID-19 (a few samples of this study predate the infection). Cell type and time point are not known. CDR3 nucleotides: TGTGCCAGCAGACGATCTAGCGGGGAAGAGACCCAGTACTTC. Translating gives CASRRSSGEETQYF.